The TCR beta chain under discussion was sequenced for a study of T cells after yellow fever vaccination. This clonotype was found many times. Each CDR3 protein is one row after TCRdb ran MiXCR on the 5' RACE reads. Of some 22,000 distinct CDR3 sequences in the sample, 5.2% were seen once. The length of the CDR3 is 16 residues. The V gene lost 3 bases and the J gene lost 1 base, with 12 bases spanning the gap. Looked up from germline, CDR1 is LGHNA and CDR2 is YNFKEQ. Overall study findings and caveats: Once the booster was given, most primary-vaccination clones reappeared, at approximately 97% for CD4 and 88% for CD8.

The source material was PBMCs, either bulk or a sorted T-cell subset (CD4+, CD8+, memory, or dextramer-sorted; not recorded which), sampled 45 days after the first yellow fever vaccination. The sequence derives from a man younger than 30 who received the YFV17D yellow fever vaccine. The chain employs TRBV4-2 and TRBJ2-2; D is unresolved. CDR3 in amino acids: CASSHDTRRNTGELFF. The CDR3 DNA reads TGTGCCAGCAGCCATGACACCCGGAGGAACACCGGGGAGCTGTTTTTT.